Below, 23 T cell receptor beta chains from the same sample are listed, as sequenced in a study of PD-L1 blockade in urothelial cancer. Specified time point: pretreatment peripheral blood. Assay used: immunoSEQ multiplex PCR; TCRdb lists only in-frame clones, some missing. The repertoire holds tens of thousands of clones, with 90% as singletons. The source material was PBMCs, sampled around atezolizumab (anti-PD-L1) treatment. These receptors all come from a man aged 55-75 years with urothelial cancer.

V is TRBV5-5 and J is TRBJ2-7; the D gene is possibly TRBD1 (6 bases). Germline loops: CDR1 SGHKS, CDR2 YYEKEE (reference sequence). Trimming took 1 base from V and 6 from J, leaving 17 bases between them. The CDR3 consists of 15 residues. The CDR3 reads CASSLQLRDTSEQYF. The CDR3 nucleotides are TGTGCCAGCAGCTTGCAACTCCGGGACACAAGCGAGCAGTACTTC.

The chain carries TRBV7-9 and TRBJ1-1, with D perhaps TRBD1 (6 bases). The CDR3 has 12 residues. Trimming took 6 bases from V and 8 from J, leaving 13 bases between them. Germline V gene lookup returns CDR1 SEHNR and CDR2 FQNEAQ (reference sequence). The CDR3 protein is CASSSYRAEAFF. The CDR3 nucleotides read TGTGCCAGCAGTTCATACAGGGCGGAAGCTTTCTTT.

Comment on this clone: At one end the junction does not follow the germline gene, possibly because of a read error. CDR3 nucleotides: TGTGCTAGCAGCCCCGGGACAGCCCGCTCCTACGAGCAGTACTTC. This gives the protein CASSPGTARSYEQYF. The chain has TRBV7-7 and TRBJ2-7; 7 bases are a match to TRBD1. CDR1 is SSHAT, CDR2 FNYEAQ, per germline (reference sequence). This CDR3 is 15 amino acids long.

The CDR3 loop reads CASSFLAGIGTDTQYF. The CDR3 coding sequence is TGTGCCAGCAGTTTCTTGGCGGGAATAGGAACAGATACGCAGTATTTT. J is TRBJ2-3 and V is TRBV27; D might be TRBD2 (6 bases). The CDR3 loop spans 16 amino acids. Germline lookup yields CDR1 MNHEY and CDR2 SMNVEV (reference sequence). Trimming removed 3 bases from V and 3 bases from J, with 16 bases in between.

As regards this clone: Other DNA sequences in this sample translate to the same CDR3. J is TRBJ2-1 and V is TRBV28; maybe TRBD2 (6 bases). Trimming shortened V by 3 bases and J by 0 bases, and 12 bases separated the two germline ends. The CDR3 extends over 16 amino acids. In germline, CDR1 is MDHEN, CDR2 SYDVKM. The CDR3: CASSFGGRSSYNEQFF. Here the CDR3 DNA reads TGTGCCAGCAGTTTCGGAGGGAGGAGCTCCTACAATGAGCAGTTCTTC.

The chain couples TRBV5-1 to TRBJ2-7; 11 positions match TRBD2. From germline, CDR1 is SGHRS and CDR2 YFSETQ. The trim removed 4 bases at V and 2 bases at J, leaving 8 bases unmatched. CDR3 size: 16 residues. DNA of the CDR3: TGCGCCAGCAGCCCCGGGGGTAGCGGGGGGGCCTACGAGCAGTACTTC. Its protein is CASSPGGSGGAYEQYF.

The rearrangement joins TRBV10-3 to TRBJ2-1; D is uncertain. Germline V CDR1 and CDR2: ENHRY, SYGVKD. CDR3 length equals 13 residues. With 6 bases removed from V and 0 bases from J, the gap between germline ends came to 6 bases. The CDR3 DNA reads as TGTGCCATCAGAGACTCCTCCTACAATGAGCAGTTCTTC. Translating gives CAIRDSSYNEQFF.

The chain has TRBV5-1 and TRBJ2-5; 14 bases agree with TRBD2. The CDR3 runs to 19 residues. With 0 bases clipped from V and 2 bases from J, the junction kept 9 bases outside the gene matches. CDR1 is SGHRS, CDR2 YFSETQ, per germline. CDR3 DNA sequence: TGCGCCAGCAGCTTGGCGAGTGGACTAGCGGGAGGAATACAAGAGACCCAGTACTTC. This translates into CASSLASGLAGGIQETQYF.

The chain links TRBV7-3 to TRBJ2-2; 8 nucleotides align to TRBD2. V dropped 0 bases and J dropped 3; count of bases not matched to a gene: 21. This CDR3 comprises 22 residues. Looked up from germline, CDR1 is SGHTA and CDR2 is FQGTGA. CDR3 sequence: CASSLTLRPTIPSGSDTGELFF. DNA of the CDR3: TGTGCCAGCAGCTTAACTCTTCGACCGACCATCCCCAGCGGGAGTGACACCGGGGAGCTGTTTTTT.

CDR3 sequence: CASTPMGSSYEQYF. In nucleotides, the CDR3 is TGTGCCAGCACCCCCATGGGGAGCTCCTACGAGCAGTACTTC. The genes are TRBV27 and TRBJ2-7, with D possibly being TRBD2 (5 bases). Germline CDR1 and CDR2: MNHEY and SMNVEV (reference sequence). The V and J ends lost 7 bases and 0 bases respectively, with 13 bases between them. This CDR3 contains 14 residues.

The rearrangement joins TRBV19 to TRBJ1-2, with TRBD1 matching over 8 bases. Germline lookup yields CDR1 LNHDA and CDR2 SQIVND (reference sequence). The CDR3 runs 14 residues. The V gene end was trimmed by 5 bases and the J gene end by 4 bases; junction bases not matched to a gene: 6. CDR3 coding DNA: TGTGCCAGTAGTTGGAGGACAGGGCTCTATGGCTACACCTTC. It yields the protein CASSWRTGLYGYTF. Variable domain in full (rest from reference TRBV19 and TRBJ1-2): DGGITQSPKYLFRKEGQNVTLSCEQNLNHDAMYWYRQDPGQGLRLIYYSQIVNDFQKGDIAEGYSVSREKKESFPLTVTSAQKNPTAFYLCASSWRTGLYGYTFGSGTRLTVV.

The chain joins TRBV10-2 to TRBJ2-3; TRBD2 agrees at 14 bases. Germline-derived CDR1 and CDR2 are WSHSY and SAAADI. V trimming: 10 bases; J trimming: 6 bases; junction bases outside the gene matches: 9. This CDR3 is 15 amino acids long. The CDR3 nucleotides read TGCGCCACCTTAAGACTAGCGGGAGGGTACGATACGCAGTATTTT. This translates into CATLRLAGGYDTQYF.

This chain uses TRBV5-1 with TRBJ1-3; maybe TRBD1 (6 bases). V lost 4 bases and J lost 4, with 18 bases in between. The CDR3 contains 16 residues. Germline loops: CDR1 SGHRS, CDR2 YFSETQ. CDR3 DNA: TGCGCCAGCAGCCCGACACTGAGGACAGAAGGAAACACCATATATTTT. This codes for CASSPTLRTEGNTIYF.

CDR3 region: CASSEGQGGTSPLHF. Here the CDR3 DNA reads TGCGCCAGCAGTGAGGGACAGGGAGGGACTTCACCCCTCCACTTT. The V call is TRBV10-2, the J call TRBJ1-6; 8 positions match TRBD1. The germline V gene has CDR1 WSHSY and CDR2 SAAADI. The CDR3 length is 15 residues. Losses at the gene ends were 2 bases for V and 9 bases for J; bases not matched to a gene: 6.

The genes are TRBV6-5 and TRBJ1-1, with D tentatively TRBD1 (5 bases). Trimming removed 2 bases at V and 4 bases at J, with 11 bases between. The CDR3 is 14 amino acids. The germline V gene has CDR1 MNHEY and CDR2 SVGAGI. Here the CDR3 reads CASSYGGGGTEAFF. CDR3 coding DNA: TGTGCCAGCAGTTACGGGGGGGGTGGCACTGAAGCTTTCTTT.

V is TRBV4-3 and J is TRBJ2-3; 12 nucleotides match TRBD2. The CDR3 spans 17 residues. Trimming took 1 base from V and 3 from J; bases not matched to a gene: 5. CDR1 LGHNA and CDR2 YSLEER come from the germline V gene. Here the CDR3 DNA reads TGCGCCAGCAGCCAAGCGGCTAGCGGGGGGGGGACAGATACGCAGTATTTT. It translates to CASSQAASGGGTDTQYF.

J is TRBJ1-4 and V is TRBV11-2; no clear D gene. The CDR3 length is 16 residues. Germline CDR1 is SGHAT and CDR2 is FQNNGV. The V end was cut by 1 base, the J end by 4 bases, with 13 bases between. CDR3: CASSLGSGRINEKLFF. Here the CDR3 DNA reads TGTGCCAGCAGCTTAGGTTCTGGCAGGATTAATGAAAAACTGTTTTTT. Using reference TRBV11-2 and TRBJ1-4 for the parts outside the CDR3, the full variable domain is EAGVAQSPRYKIIEKRQSVAFWCNPISGHATLYWYQQILGQGPKLLIQFQNNGVVDDSQLPKDRFSAERLKGVDSTLKIQPAKLEDSAVYLCASSLGSGRINEKLFFGSGTQLSVL.

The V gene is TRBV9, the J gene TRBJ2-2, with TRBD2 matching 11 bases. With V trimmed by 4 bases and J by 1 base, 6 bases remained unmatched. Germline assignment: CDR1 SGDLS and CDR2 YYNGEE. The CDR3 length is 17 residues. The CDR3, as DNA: TGTGCCAGCAGCACTCCGGGACTAGCGGAGAACACCGGGGAGCTGTTTTTT. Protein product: CASSTPGLAENTGELFF.

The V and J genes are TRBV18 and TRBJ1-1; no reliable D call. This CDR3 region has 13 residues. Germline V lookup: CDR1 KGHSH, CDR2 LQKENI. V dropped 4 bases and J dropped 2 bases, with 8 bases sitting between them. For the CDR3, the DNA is TGTGCCAGCTCACTCGACACTAACACTGAAGCTTTCTTT. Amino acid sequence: CASSLDTNTEAFF.

The CDR3 DNA reads TGTGCCAGCAGCTCACTCGGACAGCGCTACGAGCAGTACTTC. It codes for CASSSLGQRYEQYF. The J gene is TRBJ2-7, the V gene TRBV5-6, with a possible D match to TRBD1 (6 bases). The germline V gene encodes CDR1 SGHDT and CDR2 YYEEEE. There are 14 residues in the CDR3. V was clipped by 3 bases and J by 3 bases, with 13 bases between them.

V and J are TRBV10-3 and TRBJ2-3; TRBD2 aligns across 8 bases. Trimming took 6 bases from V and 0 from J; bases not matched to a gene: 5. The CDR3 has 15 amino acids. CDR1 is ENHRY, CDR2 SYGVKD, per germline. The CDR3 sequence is CAIRDSGASTDTQYF. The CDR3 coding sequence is TGTGCCATCAGAGATAGCGGGGCAAGCACAGATACGCAGTATTTT.

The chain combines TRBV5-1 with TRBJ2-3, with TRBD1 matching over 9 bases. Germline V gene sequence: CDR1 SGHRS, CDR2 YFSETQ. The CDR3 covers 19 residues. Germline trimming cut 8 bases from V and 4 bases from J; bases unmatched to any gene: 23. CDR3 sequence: CARKTEGRNGQGTADTQYF. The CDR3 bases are TGCGCCAGAAAAACGGAAGGTAGAAACGGACAGGGGACGGCAGATACGCAGTATTTT.

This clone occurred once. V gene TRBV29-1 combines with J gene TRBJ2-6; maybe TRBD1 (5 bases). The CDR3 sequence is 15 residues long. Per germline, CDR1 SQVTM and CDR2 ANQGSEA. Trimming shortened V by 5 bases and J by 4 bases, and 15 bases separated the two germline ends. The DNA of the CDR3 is TGCAGCGTTTCATCCAGGGCTTTGGGGGCCAACGTCCTGACTTTC. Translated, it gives CSVSSRALGANVLTF.